This T cell receptor (beta chain) appears in the sequencing data of a study of identical twins. The study's findings and limits: A cross-sectional statistical analysis, not follow-up of the same donors, supported the conclusions. While abundant cord blood beta clonotypes carried fewer insertions, memory repertoires showed no such pattern.

The CDR3 sequence is 14 residues long. CDR1 is DFQATT and CDR2 is SNEGSKA in the germline V gene (reference sequence). Trimming removed 3 bases from V and 8 bases from J; junction bases left unmatched: 6. This clonotype was seen a few times. Its specificity is not known. Through template switching, a universal primer site was introduced, and the cDNA contained unique molecular identifiers. TCRdb reprocessed the 5' RACE reads with MiXCR, giving one entry per CDR3 protein. This table holds approximately 670,000 distinct CDR3 sequences, around 6.1% found once. The V and J genes are TRBV20-1 and TRBJ2-3; 12 bases map to TRBD2. Sequencing input: naive T cells sorted from blood. This TCR was sampled from a man aged 18 to 30 in good health. CDR3 nucleotide sequence: TGCAGTGCTAGTGCACTAGCGGGAGGTGGTACGCAGTATTTT. It codes for CSASALAGGGTQYF.